This is a list of T cell receptor beta chains from one sample in a study of T cell changes during pregnancy in multiple sclerosis. The data were produced by immunoSEQ multiplex PCR, yet TCRdb's version contains in-frame clones alone and is incomplete. The table has about 32,000 clones, around nine tenths seen once. The source was CD8+ T cells from peripheral blood mononuclear cells, collected in the first trimester of pregnancy. These receptors all come from a female donor with multiple sclerosis, enrolled in a pregnancy study. Each CDR3 is given without its conserved first and last residue.

TRBJ2-5 | TRBV19 | 15 | ASSIVGGTSGQETQY
TRBJ2-3 | TRBV4-3 | 14 | ASSQEVQGSTDTQY
TRBJ1-2 | TRBV4-1 | 15 | ASSQEYGQENNYGYT
TRBJ2-5 | TRBV28 | 11 | ATSLANKETQY
TRBJ2-3 | TRBV23-1 | 11 | ASNLGGFDTQY
TRBJ2-1 | TRBV7-9 | 13 | ASSLAGVGGNEQF
TRBJ1-1 | TRBV18 | 14 | ASSPGQGVMNTEAF
TRBJ1-4 | TRBV30 | 10 | AWSAPDEKLF
TRBJ2-7 | TRBV5-6 | 14 | ASSLVEGPSFYEQY
TRBJ2-7 | TRBV27 | 13 | ASSTGQGIGYEQY
TRBJ1-2 | TRBV6-1 | 14 | ASSGGWGRWNYGYT
TRBJ2-1 | TRBV9 | 14 | ASSGVTGAAYNEQF
TRBJ2-7 | TRBV6-6 | 12 | ASRNGQTLYEQY
TRBJ1-1 | TRBV7-9 | 13 | ASSFLEGRNTEAF
TRBJ2-1 | TRBV7-9 | 8 | ATVYNEQF
TRBJ1-5 | TRBV19 | 12 | ASTGPSSNQPQH
TRBJ2-1 | TRBV27 | 15 | ASSSGTGIGIYNEQF
TRBJ1-1 | TRBV25-1 | 11 | ASSQGMNTEAF
TRBJ2-3 | TRBV15 | 10 | ATSRAGDTQY
TRBJ1-4 | TRBV28 | 12 | ASSEGERSEKLF
TRBJ2-7 | TRBV11-2 | 13 | ASSSLAGGFYEQY
TRBJ2-7 | TRBV27 | 12 | ASSFSGRAYEQY
TRBJ2-1 | TRBV27 | 15 | ASSLSRTAGVEDEQF
TRBJ2-7 | TRBV27 | 13 | ASSLSGRAPYEQY
TRBJ2-7 | TRBV2 | 13 | ASVPGAPSPDEQY
TRBJ2-7 | TRBV28 | 12 | ASSSGRGLDWQY
TRBJ2-7 | TRBV28 | 12 | ASRPWTSGAEQY
TRBJ2-7 | TRBV29-1 | 11 | SVERGAGDEQY